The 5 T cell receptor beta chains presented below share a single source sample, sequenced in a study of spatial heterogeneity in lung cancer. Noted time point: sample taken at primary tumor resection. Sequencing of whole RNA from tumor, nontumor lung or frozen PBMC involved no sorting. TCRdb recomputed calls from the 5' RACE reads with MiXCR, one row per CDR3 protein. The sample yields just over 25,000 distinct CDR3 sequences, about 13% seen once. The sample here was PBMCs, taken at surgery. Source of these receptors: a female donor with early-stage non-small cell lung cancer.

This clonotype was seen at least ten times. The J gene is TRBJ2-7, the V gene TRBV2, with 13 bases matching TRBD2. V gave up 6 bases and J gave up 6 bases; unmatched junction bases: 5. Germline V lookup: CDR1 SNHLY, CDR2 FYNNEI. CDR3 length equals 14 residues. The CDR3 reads CASSATSGRVEQYF. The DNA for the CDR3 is TGTGCCAGCAGCGCAACTAGCGGGAGGGTCGAGCAGTACTTC.

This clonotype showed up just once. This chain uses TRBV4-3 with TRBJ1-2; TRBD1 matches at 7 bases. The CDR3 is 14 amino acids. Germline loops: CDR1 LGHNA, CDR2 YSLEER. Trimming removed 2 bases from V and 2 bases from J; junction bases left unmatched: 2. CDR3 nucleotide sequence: TGCGCCAGCAGCCAAAGACAGGGCAACTATGGCTACACCTTC. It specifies CASSQRQGNYGYTF.

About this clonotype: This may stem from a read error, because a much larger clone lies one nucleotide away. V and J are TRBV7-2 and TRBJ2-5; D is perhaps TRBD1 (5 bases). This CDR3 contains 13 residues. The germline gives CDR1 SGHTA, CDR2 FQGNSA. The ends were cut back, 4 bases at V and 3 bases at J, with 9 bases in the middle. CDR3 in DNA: TGTACCAGCAGCTCCCTCAGGGAAGAGACCCAGTACTTC. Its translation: CTSSSLREETQYF.

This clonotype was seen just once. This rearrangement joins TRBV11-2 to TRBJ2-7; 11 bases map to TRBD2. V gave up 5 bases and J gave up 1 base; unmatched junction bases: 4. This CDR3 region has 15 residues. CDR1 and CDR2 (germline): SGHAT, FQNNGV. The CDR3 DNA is TGTGCCAGCAGCACGACTAGCGGGGATTCCTACGAGCAGTACTTC. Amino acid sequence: CASSTTSGDSYEQYF.

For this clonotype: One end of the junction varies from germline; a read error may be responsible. The CDR3 DNA reads as TGTGCCAGCAGCTTACTCAGGGCCTACAATGAGCAGCTCTTC. Its translation: CASSLLRAYNEQLF. This chain joins TRBV7-9 and TRBJ2-1; weak D call: TRBD1 (5 bases). The CDR3 is made up of 14 amino acids. CDR1 SEHNR and CDR2 FQNEAQ come from the germline V gene (reference sequence).